This TCR beta chain originates from a study of PD-1 blockade in classical Hodgkin lymphoma. Time point reported: cycle 4 day 1 (C4D1), after 5 to 7 weeks of nivolumab. All patients experienced relapse after autologous stem cell transplantation, and brentuximab vedotin exposure was variable. Clones were sequenced by immunoSEQ multiplex PCR, and TCRdb holds only the in-frame ones, with some missing. The profile shows about 20,000 clones, less than 85% of them singletons. Sequenced material: peripheral blood mononuclear cells (PBMCs), taken before the fourth cycle of nivolumab. This clonotype originated in a human donor with classical Hodgkin lymphoma.

In nucleotides, the CDR3 is TGTGCTAGTGGTTGGACAGATCAAGAGACCCAGTACTTC. The encoded protein is CASGWTDQETQYF. The V and J genes are TRBV12-5 and TRBJ2-5; D may be TRBD1 (6 bases). The CDR3 is 13 amino acids. The germline V gene encodes CDR1 LGHNT and CDR2 FRNRAP. Trimming pared 4 bases from V and 2 bases from J, leaving 8 bases between.